Presented here are 16 T cell receptor beta chains from one specimen sequenced in a study of cytomegalovirus exposure and HLA in healthy donors. Produced via immunoSEQ multiplex PCR; TCRdb's table is partial and in-frame only. The repertoire holds tens of thousands of clones, with roughly 92% as singletons. Sequenced sample: PBMCs. These TCRs come from a woman between 18 and 29 years old in good health and CMV-seronegative.

The chain joins TRBV28 to TRBJ1-2, with a tentative D call TRBD1 (5 bases). Trimming pared 1 base from V and 7 bases from J, leaving 10 bases between. There are 13 residues in the CDR3. In germline, CDR1 is MDHEN, CDR2 SYDVKM. The CDR3 region has the DNA TGTGCCAGCAGTTTATCGGCAGGGCCTGGCTACACCTTC. Translation: CASSLSAGPGYTF.

The chain is built from TRBV5-4 and TRBJ1-3, with D possibly TRBD1 on 5 matching bases. This CDR3 comprises 15 residues. Germline CDR1 reads SGHNT; CDR2 reads YYREEE (reference sequence). With 4 bases removed from V and 2 bases from J, the gap between germline ends came to 13 bases. CDR3: CASSAGGETGNTIYF. CDR3 nucleotide sequence: TGTGCCAGCAGCGCGGGGGGGGAAACTGGAAACACCATATATTTT.

This chain uses TRBV7-2 with TRBJ1-4; weak D call: TRBD1 (5 bases). Germline V gene data show CDR1 as SGHTA and CDR2 as FQGNSA. V dropped 2 bases and J dropped 7 bases, with 17 bases sitting between them. CDR3 size: 16 residues. CDR3 DNA: TGTGCCAGCAGCTTAAGTGGGGCTGTAGGACCTGAAAAACTGTTTTTT. Protein: CASSLSGAVGPEKLFF.

V is TRBV5-4 and J is TRBJ2-5, with D maybe TRBD2 (5 bases). The germline V gene encodes CDR1 SGHNT and CDR2 YYREEE (reference sequence). This CDR3 has 15 residues. With 2 bases removed from V and 1 base from J, the gap between germline ends came to 12 bases. This chain's CDR3 is CASSLASGIQETQYF. DNA of the CDR3: TGTGCCAGCAGCTTAGCATCGGGAATCCAAGAGACCCAGTACTTC.

The chain employs TRBV5-6 and TRBJ2-2; D is unresolved. The germline gives CDR1 SGHDT, CDR2 YYEEEE. The CDR3 runs 15 residues. V was clipped by 4 bases and J by 6 bases, with 16 bases between them. The CDR3 is CASSRDWLRAGELFF. The CDR3 DNA reads as TGTGCCAGCAGCCGCGACTGGCTGAGAGCCGGGGAGCTGTTTTTT.

V and J are TRBV18 and TRBJ2-6; TRBD2 is a possible D gene (5 bases). The CDR3 totals 17 residues. Per germline, CDR1 KGHSH and CDR2 LQKENI. Trimming took 0 bases from V and 1 from J, leaving 10 bases between them. The CDR3 region has the DNA TGTGCCAGCTCACCACCGGTCGGGGTATCTGGGGCCAACGTCCTGACTTTC. Translation gives CASSPPVGVSGANVLTF.

In its sample, this clone was seen a few times. The chain employs TRBV5-1 and TRBJ1-3; TRBD1 aligns across 11 bases. Germline CDR1 SGHRS, CDR2 YFSETQ. This CDR3 has 16 residues. V was pared by 4 bases and J by 0 bases, with 3 bases of the junction left unmatched. CDR3 amino acids: CASSRTGGNSGNTIYF. CDR3 DNA sequence: TGCGCCAGCAGCCGGACAGGGGGCAACTCTGGAAACACCATATATTTT.

The chain couples TRBV11-1 to TRBJ2-7, with D perhaps matching TRBD1 (5 bases). Between the trimmed V and J ends, which lost 5 bases and 0 bases, there was a span of 14 bases. The CDR3 loop spans 15 amino acids. The germline V gene has CDR1 SGHAT and CDR2 FQDESV (reference sequence). The CDR3 DNA reads as TGTGCCAGCAGCGCAGGGTCCATCGCCTCCTACGAGCAGTACTTC. Translating gives CASSAGSIASYEQYF.

The genes are TRBV5-1 and TRBJ2-1, with 12 positions matching TRBD2. The CDR3 length is 15 residues. Germline values: CDR1 SGHRS, CDR2 YFSETQ. Trimming removed 0 bases from V and 9 bases from J; junction bases left unmatched: 4. The CDR3 loop is CASSLGSSGGAEQFF. CDR3 nucleotides: TGCGCCAGCAGCTTGGGGTCTAGCGGGGGGGCTGAGCAGTTCTTC.

This chain connects TRBV9 to TRBJ2-3, with D possibly matching TRBD2 (5 bases). Trimming took 4 bases from V and 0 from J, leaving 9 bases between them. CDR1 SGDLS and CDR2 YYNGEE come from the germline V gene. This CDR3 comprises 14 residues. CDR3 DNA: TGTGCCAGCAGCCTACGGACTAGCACAGATACGCAGTATTTT. It is translated as CASSLRTSTDTQYF.

The chain recombines TRBV7-2 with TRBJ2-3, with 8 bases lining up with TRBD2. The V segment lost 0 bases and the J segment 5 bases; nucleotides outside the gene matches: 4. CDR1 is SGHTA and CDR2 is FQGNSA in the germline V gene. This CDR3 spans 15 amino acids. The CDR3 sequence: CASSLARGGGDTQYF. The CDR3 DNA follows: TGTGCCAGCAGCTTAGCTCGGGGGGGCGGAGATACGCAGTATTTT.

The chain combines TRBV20-1 with TRBJ2-3; D ambiguous. The CDR3 is made up of 11 amino acids. Germline CDR1 reads DFQATT; CDR2 reads SNEGSKA (reference sequence). With 6 bases removed from V and 2 bases from J, the gap between germline ends came to 6 bases. The CDR3 DNA is TGCAGTGCCCTGTACACAGATACGCAGTATTTT. It specifies CSALYTDTQYF.

The chain carries TRBV28 and TRBJ1-2, with 8 bases lining up with TRBD1. The trim removed 5 bases at V and 7 bases at J, leaving 12 bases unmatched. Germline CDR1 and CDR2: MDHEN and SYDVKM. This CDR3 contains 15 residues. CDR3 coding DNA: TGTGCCAGCAGTGTCCCTTCCGGACAGGGTAGTGGCTACACCTTC. Translated, it gives CASSVPSGQGSGYTF.

V is TRBV7-6 and J is TRBJ1-3; TRBD1 is a possible D gene (6 bases). The CDR3 runs 15 residues. V dropped 5 bases and J dropped 0 bases, with 11 bases sitting between them. The germline V gene has CDR1 SGHVS and CDR2 FNYEAQ. The CDR3 here is CASSRGQYSGNTIYF. CDR3 sequence (DNA): TGTGCCAGCAGCCGAGGACAGTACTCTGGAAACACCATATATTTT.

The chain couples TRBV7-6 to TRBJ1-1; a weak D match, TRBD1 (6 bases). Per germline, CDR1 SGHVS and CDR2 FNYEAQ. The CDR3 spans 14 residues. V lost 5 bases and J lost 1, with 11 bases in between. CDR3 amino acids: CASSRGQTNTEAFF. CDR3 DNA sequence: TGTGCCAGCAGCAGAGGACAGACGAACACTGAAGCTTTCTTT.

The chain joins TRBV27 to TRBJ1-5; D unresolved. The CDR3 sequence is 14 residues long. Germline loops: CDR1 MNHEY, CDR2 SMNVEV (reference sequence). V lost 3 bases and J 3 bases, leaving 9 bases between the germline ends. The CDR3 loop reads CASSFHQDNQPQHF. CDR3 bases: TGTGCCAGCAGTTTTCATCAGGACAATCAGCCCCAGCATTTT.